The next 11 T cell receptor beta chains were all read from a single sample in a study of cytomegalovirus exposure and HLA in healthy donors. PCR was performed using 60 Vbeta and 13 Jbeta primers. The method was immunoSEQ multiplex PCR; TCRdb's version includes in-frame clones alone and lacks a portion of them. The table includes 90,000 to 120,000 clones, 60% to 75% detected once. The specimen sequenced was PBMCs. These receptors all come from a young man in good health and CMV-seronegative.

This clone was recorded a few times. The V call is TRBV2, the J call TRBJ2-1; tentative D call: TRBD2 (7 bases). V lost 10 bases and J 6 bases, leaving 16 bases between the germline ends. CDR3 length: 13 amino acids. Germline V CDR1 and CDR2: SNHLY, FYNNEI. CDR3 DNA: TGTGCCAAGGGGCTGGGGGGGCGCAATGAGCAGTTCTTC. Amino acid sequence: CAKGLGGRNEQFF.

This chain uses TRBV7-9 with TRBJ2-7, with D maybe TRBD1 (5 bases). The ends were cut back, 5 bases at V and 5 bases at J, with 16 bases in the middle. Germline V gene sequence: CDR1 SEHNR, CDR2 FQNEAQ (reference sequence). The CDR3 sequence is 14 residues long. The chain's CDR3 is CASSPAGVGHEQYF. The CDR3 coding sequence is TGTGCCAGCAGCCCGGCTGGAGTGGGGCACGAGCAGTACTTC.

Only a few counts were recorded for this clone. CDR3 nucleotides: TGTGCCAGCAGCACCGGGACAGGGAGTTCAGCTTTCTTT. Translated: CASSTGTGSSAFF. This chain uses TRBV7-3 with TRBJ1-1; 9 bases agree with TRBD1. The CDR3 sequence is 13 residues long. Germline V gene data show CDR1 as SGHTA and CDR2 as FQGTGA. V shed 5 bases, J shed 10 bases, and the junction held 8 bases outside the gene matches. Full variable domain (outside the CDR3, taken from reference TRBV7-3 and TRBJ1-1): GAGVSQTPSNKVTEKGKYVELRCDPISGHTALYWYRQSLGQGPEFLIYFQGTGAADDSGLPNDRFFAVRPEGSVSTLKIQRTERGDSAVYLCASSTGTGSSAFFGQGTRLTVV.

This chain joins TRBV29-1 and TRBJ2-3; D gene uncertain. V was shortened by 3 bases and J by 6 bases, with 16 bases between the two germline ends. Per the germline V gene, CDR1 is SQVTM and CDR2 is ANQGSEA. The CDR3 extends over 14 amino acids. The CDR3 sequence: CSVDHNPDGDTQYF. In nucleotides, the CDR3 is TGCAGCGTTGACCACAATCCAGACGGGGATACGCAGTATTTT.

The chain carries TRBV7-7 and TRBJ2-7, with D maybe TRBD2 (6 bases). The CDR3 is 13 amino acids. Germline V lookup: CDR1 SSHAT, CDR2 FNYEAQ (reference sequence). V dropped 1 base and J dropped 4 bases, with 8 bases sitting between them. The CDR3 region has the DNA TGTGCCAGCAGCTTAGGGCGGGAATACGAGCAGTACTTC. The encoded protein is CASSLGREYEQYF.

V usage is TRBV7-9 and J usage is TRBJ1-5; TRBD1 agrees at 7 bases. V shed 5 bases and J 6 bases; nucleotides not matched to a gene: 4. The CDR3 extends over 13 amino acids. Per germline, CDR1 SEHNR and CDR2 FQNEAQ (reference sequence). DNA for the CDR3: TGTGCCAGCAGCGACGACAGGGCTCAGCCCCAGCATTTT. Translated: CASSDDRAQPQHF.

The J gene is TRBJ2-2, the V gene TRBV10-3, with D uncertain. The germline V gene has CDR1 ENHRY and CDR2 SYGVKD. V lost 0 bases and J 7 bases, leaving 15 bases between the germline ends. This CDR3 has 16 residues. The chain's CDR3 is CAISESTAGDGGELFF. The CDR3 region has the DNA TGTGCCATCAGTGAGTCGACGGCAGGCGATGGCGGGGAGCTGTTTTTT.

The count of this clone is one. The chain couples TRBV9 to TRBJ2-1; TRBD2 matches at 9 bases. J gave up 8 bases and V 4 bases, and 13 bases lay outside the gene matches. Per germline, CDR1 SGDLS and CDR2 YYNGEE. This CDR3 is 16 amino acids long. In nucleotides, the CDR3 is TGTGCCAGCAGCTCACTGGGCGGGGGGGCCCCATATGAGCAGTTCTTC. It translates to CASSSLGGGAPYEQFF.

This clone appeared a few times. The same CDR3 also results from other DNA sequences found in this sample. The gene calls are TRBV9 and TRBJ1-6; no clear D gene. Trimming pared 0 bases from V and 10 bases from J, leaving 8 bases between. The CDR3 is 13 residues long. Germline V lookup: CDR1 SGDLS, CDR2 YYNGEE. CDR3 sequence (DNA): TGTGCCAGCAGCGTAGCCGGTAGATCACCCCTCCACTTT. It codes for CASSVAGRSPLHF.

This clone was detected only a few times. The V and J genes are TRBV30 and TRBJ2-3, with 9 positions matching TRBD2. CDR1 and CDR2 (germline): GTSNPN, SVGIG (reference sequence). The V and J ends lost 3 bases and 2 bases, in that order; junction bases with no gene match: 9. The CDR3 loop spans 16 amino acids. CDR3 nucleotides: TGTGCCTGGAGAAGGGGCGGGAGGGACCCCACAGATACGCAGTATTTT. Amino acid sequence: CAWRRGGRDPTDTQYF.

The chain joins TRBV9 to TRBJ2-7; TRBD2 matches 7 bases. CDR1 SGDLS and CDR2 YYNGEE come from the germline V gene. Trimming took 0 bases from V and 3 from J; bases not matched to a gene: 6. This CDR3 has 15 amino acids. Here the CDR3 DNA reads TGTGCCAGCAGCGTAGAGGCTAGCGGATACTACGAGCAGTACTTC. It codes for CASSVEASGYYEQYF.